This record looks at one T cell receptor beta chain sequence and its context. What it binds is not known. Building of the TCR beta libraries involved iRepertoire HTBI primers and Arm-PCR of CDR3 regions. MiXCR was run by TCRdb on the multiplex PCR reads, yielding one entry per CDR3 protein. The repertoire has about 540,000 distinct CDR3 sequences, roughly 14% of them found once; the top ten carry 8.5% to 10%. These data are taken from a study of regulatory T cells in long-lasting Graves disease. Overall study results and limits: Under persistent disease, TRBV28, TRBJ1-2 and TRBJ2-5 were used preferentially. Those with persistent Graves' had less TCR diversity than newly diagnosed patients.

CDR1 is SGHRS and CDR2 is YFSETQ in the germline V gene. The CDR3 runs 14 residues. V was pared by 4 bases and J by 2 bases, with 6 bases of the junction left unmatched. As for time point: newly diagnosed GD, antithyroid drugs for less than 3 months. RNA isolated from PBMCs was used to make the TCR library. The same data also went into a second study, on T cells in Graves' hyperthyroidism and ophthalmopathy. Per that study: Primed by the HTBI set, a first-round RT-PCR was run on the TCR CDR3.

This chain joins TRBV5-1 and TRBJ2-7; TRBD1 matches 7 bases. Material: peripheral blood mononuclear cells (PBMCs), obtained at new diagnosis, from a patient treated with antithyroid drugs. The origin of this receptor is a man between 25 and 39 years old with Graves disease. As DNA, the CDR3 is TGCGCCAGCAGCACGATGACAGGGCCCTACGAGCAGTACTTC. It is translated as CASSTMTGPYEQYF.